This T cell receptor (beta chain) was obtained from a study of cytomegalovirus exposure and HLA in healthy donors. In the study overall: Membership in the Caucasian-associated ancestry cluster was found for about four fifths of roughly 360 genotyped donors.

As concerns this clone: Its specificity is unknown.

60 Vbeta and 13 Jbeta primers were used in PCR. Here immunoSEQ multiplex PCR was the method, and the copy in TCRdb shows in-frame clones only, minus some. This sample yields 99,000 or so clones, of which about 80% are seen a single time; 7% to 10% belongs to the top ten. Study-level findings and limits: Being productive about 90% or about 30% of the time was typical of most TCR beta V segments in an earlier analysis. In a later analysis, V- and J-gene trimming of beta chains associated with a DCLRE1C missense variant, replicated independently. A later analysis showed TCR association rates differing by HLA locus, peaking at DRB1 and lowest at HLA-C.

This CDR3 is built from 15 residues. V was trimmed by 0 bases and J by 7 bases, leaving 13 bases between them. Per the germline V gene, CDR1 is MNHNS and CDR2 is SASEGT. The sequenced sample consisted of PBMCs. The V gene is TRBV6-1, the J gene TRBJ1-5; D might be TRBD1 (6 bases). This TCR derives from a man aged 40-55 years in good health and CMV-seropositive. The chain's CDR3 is CASSEARGGRQPQHF. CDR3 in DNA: TGTGCCAGCAGTGAAGCAAGGGGGGGACGGCAGCCCCAGCATTTT.